The 26 T cell receptor beta chains listed next were all sequenced from one sample in a study of cytomegalovirus exposure and HLA in healthy donors. The PCR made use of 60 Vbeta and 13 Jbeta primers. This table comes from immunoSEQ multiplex PCR, and its TCRdb copy is limited to in-frame clones, with some not included. Here the sample spans around 190,000 clones, approximately 9.5% being singletons. Sample: PBMCs. The receptors derive from a woman aged 25 to 39 in good health and CMV-seropositive.

The chain combines TRBV19 with TRBJ1-2; a possible D gene is TRBD1 (5 bases). Deletions cut 2 bases from V and 7 bases from J, with 11 bases between. The CDR3 covers 13 residues. Germline CDR1 is LNHDA and CDR2 is SQIVND (reference sequence). CDR3: CASSIRRGSGYTF. The CDR3 region has the DNA TGTGCCAGTAGTATACGTAGGGGTAGTGGCTACACCTTC.

The CDR3 sequence: CASSLSVLGELFF. In DNA, the CDR3 is TGTGCCAGCAGTTTGTCGGTGTTGGGGGAGCTGTTTTTT. The chain couples TRBV27 to TRBJ2-2; D remains ambiguous. The CDR3 spans 13 residues. Trimming shortened V by 3 bases and J by 8 bases, and 10 bases separated the two germline ends. The V gene's germline CDR1 is MNHEY and CDR2 SMNVEV (reference sequence).

The sample holds a few counts of this clone. One end of the junction varies from germline; a read error may be responsible. Within the sample, other DNA sequences also encode this same CDR3. The rearrangement uses TRBV29-1 and TRBJ1-1; D gene uncertain. This CDR3 is 13 amino acids long. Germline assignment: CDR1 SQVTM and CDR2 ANQGSEA. The CDR3 nucleotides are TGTAGCGTTGCTACGGTGGTAAACACTGAAGCTTTCTTT. Amino acids: CSVATVVNTEAFF.

This clone was seen a handful of times. The chain combines TRBV29-1 with TRBJ2-7; 7 bases are shared with TRBD1. The CDR3 spans 11 residues. CDR1 is SQVTM, CDR2 ANQGSEA, per germline. The V gene end was trimmed by 4 bases and the J gene end by 6 bases; junction bases not matched to a gene: 3. The CDR3: CSVGQGSEQYF. As DNA, the CDR3 is TGCAGCGTTGGACAGGGCAGCGAGCAGTACTTC.

There are a few counts of this clone. This rearrangement joins TRBV5-1 to TRBJ1-2; D may be TRBD1 (5 bases). Germline V gives CDR1 SGHRS, CDR2 YFSETQ. Trimming took off 5 bases at V and 1 base at J, with 15 bases between the two ends. There are 15 residues in the CDR3. CDR3 sequence: CASRPQGGGNYGYTF. The CDR3 bases are TGCGCCAGCAGACCCCAAGGCGGGGGTAACTATGGCTACACCTTC.

This clone was seen more than once but under ten times. This CDR3 is CSVNPFGTDTEAFF. For the CDR3, the DNA is TGCAGCGTTAACCCGTTTGGGACAGACACTGAAGCTTTCTTT. This sequence joins TRBV29-1 and TRBJ1-1; the match to TRBD1 covers 7 bases. CDR1 is SQVTM and CDR2 is ANQGSEA in the germline V gene. V trimming: 5 bases; J trimming: 3 bases; junction bases outside the gene matches: 9. The CDR3 spans 14 residues.

This clone was counted a few times. The rearrangement links TRBV30 to TRBJ1-1, with TRBD1 matching over 9 bases. The CDR3 sequence is 13 residues long. Germline CDR1 is GTSNPN and CDR2 is SVGIG (reference sequence). V lost 5 bases and J lost 6; bases outside the gene matches: 7. As DNA, the CDR3 is TGTGCCTGGGGAGAGGGGACAGGGCCTGAAGCTTTCTTT. Amino acids: CAWGEGTGPEAFF.

This clone showed up just a few times. This chain connects TRBV7-6 to TRBJ2-1; 7 bases match TRBD1. The CDR3 loop spans 15 amino acids. The ends lost 4 bases at V and 0 bases at J; junction bases unmatched: 3. Germline loops: CDR1 SGHVS, CDR2 FNYEAQ. The CDR3: CASSSTGVSYNEQFF. CDR3 bases: TGTGCCAGCAGCTCTACAGGGGTCTCCTACAATGAGCAGTTCTTC.

The CDR3 nucleotides read TGTGCCAGCAGTTTGGTCAGGGACACTGAAGCTTTCTTT. It encodes CASSLVRDTEAFF. The chain recombines TRBV27 with TRBJ1-1; a weak D match, TRBD1 (5 bases). Deletions cut 3 bases from V and 3 bases from J, with 8 bases between. This CDR3 comprises 13 residues. CDR1 MNHEY and CDR2 SMNVEV come from the germline V gene (reference sequence).

The rearrangement joins TRBV5-6 to TRBJ2-7; TRBD1 aligns across 7 bases. This CDR3 spans 13 amino acids. Trimming cost V 4 bases and J 4 bases; bases outside gene matches: 5. Germline-derived CDR1 and CDR2 are SGHDT and YYEEEE. CDR3 amino acids: CASSPGTEYEQYF. The CDR3 nucleotides are TGTGCCAGCAGCCCCGGGACAGAATACGAGCAGTACTTC.

The J gene is TRBJ2-1, the V gene TRBV6-5, with 9 nucleotides matching TRBD2. Germline V CDR1 and CDR2: MNHEY, SVGAGI. This CDR3 is 15 amino acids long. Trimming cost V 6 bases and J 10 bases; bases outside gene matches: 13. In DNA form, the CDR3 reads TGTGCCAGCAGCCCCTCGGCGGGAGGGCCAGGAGAGCAGTTCTTC. It encodes CASSPSAGGPGEQFF.

This clone was found a few times. The chain has TRBV9 and TRBJ1-1, with unresolved D. V was shortened by 4 bases and J by 6 bases, with 22 bases between the two germline ends. Germline V gene sequence: CDR1 SGDLS, CDR2 YYNGEE. This CDR3 is 16 amino acids long. This CDR3 is CASSPAGSYGGSEAFF. The CDR3 region has the DNA TGTGCCAGCAGCCCCGCCGGGAGCTACGGTGGGTCTGAAGCTTTCTTT.

The J gene is TRBJ1-1, the V gene TRBV19, with D possibly matching TRBD1 (6 bases). Germline V gene data show CDR1 as LNHDA and CDR2 as SQIVND (reference sequence). The germline V and J ends were trimmed by 3 bases and 1 base, with 9 bases remaining between them. The CDR3 length is 14 residues. CDR3 loop: CASSIRGQNTEAFF. The DNA of the CDR3 is TGTGCCAGTAGTATCAGGGGCCAGAACACTGAAGCTTTCTTT.

This clone was counted a few times. The chain combines TRBV10-1 with TRBJ2-7, with 12 nucleotides matching TRBD1. V shed 6 bases, J shed 0 bases, and the junction held 3 bases outside the gene matches. This CDR3 spans 15 amino acids. Germline V gives CDR1 WNHNN, CDR2 SYGVQD (reference sequence). Here the CDR3 DNA reads TGCGCCAGCAGCCCGGGACAGGGGGCCTCCTACGAGCAGTACTTC. Protein product: CASSPGQGASYEQYF.

The chain has TRBV4-1 and TRBJ1-1; 9 bases agree with TRBD1. The V gene end was trimmed by 3 bases and the J gene end by 4 bases; junction bases not matched to a gene: 3. The CDR3 spans 14 residues. Germline values: CDR1 MGHRA, CDR2 YSYEKL. CDR3 DNA: TGCGCCAGCAGCCAGGACAGGGGAGGCACTGAAGCTTTCTTT. It specifies CASSQDRGGTEAFF.

In this sample, this clone turned up a few times. The rearrangement joins TRBV4-1 to TRBJ2-7; D is ambiguous. The CDR3 totals 13 residues. Germline V gene sequence: CDR1 MGHRA, CDR2 YSYEKL. Trimming removed 1 base from V and 2 bases from J, with 6 bases in between. The DNA of the CDR3 is TGCGCCAGCAGCCAAGGCGAAACCTACGAGCAGTACTTC. Translating gives CASSQGETYEQYF.

The rearrangement joins TRBV2 to TRBJ2-3; 8 nucleotides match TRBD1. V lost 3 bases and J lost 3; bases outside the gene matches: 8. In germline, CDR1 is SNHLY, CDR2 FYNNEI. The CDR3 contains 16 residues. The CDR3 nucleotides read TGTGCCAGCAGTGATCTCGGACAGGGACGAACAGATACGCAGTATTTT. Its translation is CASSDLGQGRTDTQYF.

In this sample, this clone turned up a few times. The genes are TRBV5-1 and TRBJ2-4; weak D call: TRBD2 (5 bases). Trimming left V 0 bases short and J 0 bases short, with 10 bases between. Germline-derived CDR1 and CDR2 are SGHRS and YFSETQ. This CDR3 has 16 amino acids. The CDR3 reads CASSLGLAEAKNIQYF. The DNA of the CDR3 is TGCGCCAGCAGCTTGGGGCTAGCCGAAGCCAAAAACATTCAGTACTTC.

This clone has just a few counts. The chain is built from TRBV2 and TRBJ1-1; TRBD1 might be the D (5 bases). Trimming removed 2 bases at V and 10 bases at J, with 14 bases between. Germline CDR1 is SNHLY and CDR2 is FYNNEI. This CDR3 comprises 13 residues. Here the CDR3 reads CASSEYGTYGAFF. CDR3 DNA sequence: TGTGCCAGCAGTGAATATGGGACTTATGGAGCTTTCTTT.

J is TRBJ1-2 and V is TRBV29-1; 7 bases are shared with TRBD1. Looked up from germline, CDR1 is SQVTM and CDR2 is ANQGSEA. The trim removed 7 bases at V and 3 bases at J, leaving 5 bases unmatched. The CDR3 sequence is 12 residues long. The CDR3 protein is CSGQGDYYGYTF. The CDR3 DNA reads as TGCAGCGGACAGGGAGACTACTATGGCTACACCTTC.

The chain carries TRBV25-1 and TRBJ2-6, with 8 bases aligning to TRBD1. CDR3 length: 17 residues. Germline V CDR1 and CDR2: MGHDK, SYGVNS. Losses at the gene ends were 7 bases for V and 0 bases for J; bases not matched to a gene: 8. The CDR3 loop reads CASKLTGDPSGANVLTF. The CDR3 DNA sequence: TGTGCCAGCAAATTGACAGGGGACCCCTCTGGGGCCAACGTCCTGACTTTC.

This clone was recorded a few times. The chain employs TRBV4-1 and TRBJ2-1; the match to TRBD2 covers 9 bases. The junction had 4 bases not matched to a gene; V was cut back by 4 bases and J by 3 bases. Germline loops: CDR1 MGHRA, CDR2 YSYEKL. This CDR3 contains 15 residues. CDR3 DNA sequence: TGCGCCAGCAGCCTAGCGGGAGTTGGCTACAATGAGCAGTTCTTC. Protein sequence: CASSLAGVGYNEQFF.

This clone was counted between two and nine times. This rearrangement joins TRBV5-6 to TRBJ1-4; TRBD1 is a possible D gene (6 bases). CDR1 is SGHDT and CDR2 is YYEEEE in the germline V gene. The CDR3 length is 13 residues. The V end lost 1 base, the J end lost 8 bases, and 9 bases lay between the germline ends. Here the CDR3 reads CASSLRDREKLFF. The CDR3 nucleotides read TGTGCCAGCAGCTTGAGAGACAGGGAAAAACTGTTTTTT.

This chain links TRBV5-1 with TRBJ2-7, with 9 positions matching TRBD2. Unmatched junction bases numbered 3, after V lost 5 bases and J lost 0 bases. The CDR3 has 14 amino acids. Germline values: CDR1 SGHRS, CDR2 YFSETQ. CDR3 in amino acids: CASSRTSDSYEQYF. CDR3 in DNA: TGCGCCAGCAGTAGGACTAGCGACTCCTACGAGCAGTACTTC.

This clone was seen a single time. The chain links TRBV29-1 to TRBJ1-2; perhaps TRBD1 as D (6 bases). This CDR3 contains 11 residues. V lost 3 bases to trimming and J lost 7 bases, with 9 bases between them. Looked up from germline, CDR1 is SQVTM and CDR2 is ANQGSEA. The DNA of the CDR3 is TGCAGCGTTGACGACAGGACTGGCTACACCTTC. Its protein is CSVDDRTGYTF. The full variable domain, completed using reference TRBV29-1 and TRBJ1-2, is SAVISQKPSRDICQRGTSLTIQCQVDSQVTMMFWYRQQPGQSLTLIATANQGSEATYESGFVIDKFPISRPNLTFSTLTVSNMSPEDSSIYLCSVDDRTGYTFGSGTRLTVV.

This clone was observed a handful of times. The CDR3 is CASSPGIWGAGELFF. The CDR3 coding sequence is TGCGCCAGCAGCCCCGGAATTTGGGGAGCGGGGGAGCTGTTTTTT. The J gene is TRBJ2-2, the V gene TRBV4-1, with a possible D match to TRBD2 (5 bases). Germline CDR1 and CDR2: MGHRA and YSYEKL. The CDR3 has 15 residues. V was pared by 4 bases and J by 8 bases, with 17 bases between.